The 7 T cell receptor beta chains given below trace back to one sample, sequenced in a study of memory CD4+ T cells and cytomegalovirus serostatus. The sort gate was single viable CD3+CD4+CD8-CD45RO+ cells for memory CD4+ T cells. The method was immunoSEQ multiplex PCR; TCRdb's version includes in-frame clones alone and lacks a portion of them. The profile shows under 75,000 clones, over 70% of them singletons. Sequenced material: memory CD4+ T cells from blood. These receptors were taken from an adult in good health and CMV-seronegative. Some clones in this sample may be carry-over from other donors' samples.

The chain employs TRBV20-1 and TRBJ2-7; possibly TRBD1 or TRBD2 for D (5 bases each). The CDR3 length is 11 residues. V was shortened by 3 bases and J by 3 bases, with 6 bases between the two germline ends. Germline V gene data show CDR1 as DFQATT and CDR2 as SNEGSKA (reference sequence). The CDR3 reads CSARGDYEQYF. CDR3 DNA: TGCAGTGCTAGGGGGGACTACGAGCAGTACTTC.

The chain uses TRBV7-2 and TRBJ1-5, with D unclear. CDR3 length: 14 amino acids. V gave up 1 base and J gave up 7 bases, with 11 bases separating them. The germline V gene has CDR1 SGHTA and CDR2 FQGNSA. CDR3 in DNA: TGTGCCAGCAGCTTAGAGGTAGGGCACCAGCCCCAGCATTTT. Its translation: CASSLEVGHQPQHF.

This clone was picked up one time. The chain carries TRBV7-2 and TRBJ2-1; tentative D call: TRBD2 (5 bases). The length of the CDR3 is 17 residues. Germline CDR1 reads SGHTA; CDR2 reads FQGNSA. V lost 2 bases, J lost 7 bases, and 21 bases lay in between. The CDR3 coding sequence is TGTGCCAGCAGCTTAAGGATTGGGTGGGAGAGGGCTAATGAGCAGTTCTTC. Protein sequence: CASSLRIGWERANEQFF.

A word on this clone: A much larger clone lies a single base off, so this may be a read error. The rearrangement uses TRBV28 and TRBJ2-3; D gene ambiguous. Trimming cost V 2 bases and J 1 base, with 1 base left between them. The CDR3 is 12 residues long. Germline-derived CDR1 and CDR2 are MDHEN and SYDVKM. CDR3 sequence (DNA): TGTGCCAGCAGTTTAGGCACAGATACGCAGTATTTT. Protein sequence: CASSLGTDTQYF.

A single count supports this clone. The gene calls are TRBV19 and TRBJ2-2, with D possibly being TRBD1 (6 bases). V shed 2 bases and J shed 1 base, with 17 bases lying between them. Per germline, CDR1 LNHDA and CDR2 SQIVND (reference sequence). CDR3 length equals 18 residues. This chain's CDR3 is CASSISGTGRGNTGELFF. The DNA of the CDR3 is TGTGCCAGTAGTATATCGGGAACAGGGAGAGGGAACACCGGGGAGCTGTTTTTT.

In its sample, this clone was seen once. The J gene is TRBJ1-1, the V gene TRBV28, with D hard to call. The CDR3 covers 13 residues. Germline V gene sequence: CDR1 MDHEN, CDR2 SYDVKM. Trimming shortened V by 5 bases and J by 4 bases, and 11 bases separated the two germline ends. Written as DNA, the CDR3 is TGTGCCAGCAGTCGAACATGGGCCACTGAAGCTTTCTTT. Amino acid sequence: CASSRTWATEAFF.

CDR3 protein: CASSASRFNEQFF. CDR3 sequence (DNA): TGTGCCAGCAGCGCTTCTAGGTTCAATGAGCAGTTCTTC. J is TRBJ2-1 and V is TRBV7-2, with D uncertain. V was shortened by 5 bases and J by 6 bases, with 11 bases between the two germline ends. This CDR3 has 13 amino acids. Germline CDR1 and CDR2: SGHTA and FQGNSA.